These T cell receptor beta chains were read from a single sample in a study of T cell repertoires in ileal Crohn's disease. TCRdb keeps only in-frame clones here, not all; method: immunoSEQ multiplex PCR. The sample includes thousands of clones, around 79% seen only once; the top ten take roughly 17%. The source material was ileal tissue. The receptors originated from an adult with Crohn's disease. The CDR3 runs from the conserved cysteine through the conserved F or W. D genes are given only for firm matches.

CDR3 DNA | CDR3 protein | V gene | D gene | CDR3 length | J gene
TGTGCCTGGAGAAAACAGGGGGCCAGTGGAAACACCATATATTTT | CAWRKQGASGNTIYF | TRBV30 | TRBD1 | 15 | TRBJ1-3
TGTGCCAGCAGCTTTCAGGTTAGCTCCTACAATGAGCAGTTCTTC | CASSFQVSSYNEQFF | TRBV7-2 | . | 15 | TRBJ2-1
TGTGCCAGCAGGAGACTAGCGGGCGACCTTTATACGCAGTATTTT | CASRRLAGDLYTQYF | TRBV27 | TRBD2 | 15 | TRBJ2-3
TGCGCCAGCAGTCAACGAACAGGGCTTTGGGACGAGCAGTACTTC | CASSQRTGLWDEQYF | TRBV23-1 | . | 15 | TRBJ2-7
TGTGCCAGCAGCCTTGAGGGACTAGCGGGAAAATATGAGAACGAGCAGTACTTC | CASSLEGLAGKYENEQYF | TRBV5-6 | TRBD2 | 18 | TRBJ2-7
TGTGCCAGCAGCCCCGGGACAGCTAATGAAAAACTGTTTTTT | CASSPGTANEKLFF | TRBV9 | TRBD1 | 14 | TRBJ1-4
TGCGCCAGCAGTCCCTGGACTGTACCCAATGAGCAGTTCTTC | CASSPWTVPNEQFF | TRBV10-2 | . | 14 | TRBJ2-1
TGTGCCAGCAGCTTGGGCTCAGAAACTAGAACCGAGCAGTACTTC | CASSLGSETRTEQYF | TRBV5-4 | . | 15 | TRBJ2-7
TGCAGCGTTACCAGCGGGAGTTCGGCAGATACGCAGTATTTT | CSVTSGSSADTQYF | TRBV29-1 | TRBD2 | 14 | TRBJ2-3
TGTGCCAGTAGCTTAGACAGGGGCGCCTCTGGGGCCAACGTCCTGACTTTC | CASSLDRGASGANVLTF | TRBV19 | TRBD1 | 17 | TRBJ2-6
TGCGCCAGCAGCCAAGTATCTAGCGGGGGGGCCTACAATGAGCAGTTCTTC | CASSQVSSGGAYNEQFF | TRBV4-3 | TRBD2 | 17 | TRBJ2-1